This paragraph covers one TCR beta chain sequence. These data come from a study of cytomegalovirus exposure and HLA in healthy donors. Only in-frame clones appear in the TCRdb table, and some are missing; sequencing was by immunoSEQ multiplex PCR. This sample yields some 200,000 clones, of which more than 75% are seen a single time; roughly 7% belongs to the top ten. The length of the CDR3 is 16 residues. The germline V gene has CDR1 SGHTA and CDR2 FQGNSA. V was clipped by 6 bases and J by 9 bases; unmatched bases: 15. Sequenced: PBMCs. The chain employs TRBV7-2 and TRBJ2-1, with TRBD2 matching over 9 bases. This clonotype was obtained from a man aged 30 to 39 in good health and CMV-seropositive. This CDR3 is CASRFRGGTSSPEQFF. DNA for the CDR3: TGTGCCAGCAGGTTCCGGGGCGGGACTAGCTCTCCTGAGCAGTTCTTC.